The 5 T cell receptor beta chains reported below all come from one sample, sequenced in a study of T cell changes during pregnancy in multiple sclerosis. Libraries were prepared by immunoSEQ multiplex PCR; TCRdb keeps only in-frame clonotypes and omits some of them. The table records about 79,000 clones, 93% of them present only once. The material was peripheral blood, obtained in the second trimester of pregnancy. The receptor set was obtained from a female donor in good health, enrolled as a control in a pregnancy study.

CDR3 sequence (DNA): TGTGCCAGCAGCCAAGATGAGGGTGTGGGAGCTTTCTTT. Protein: CASSQDEGVGAFF. The V and J genes are TRBV4-2 and TRBJ1-1, with D hard to call. Looked up from germline, CDR1 is LGHNA and CDR2 is YNFKEQ. This CDR3 is 13 amino acids long. V shed 0 bases and J shed 10 bases, with 12 bases lying between them.

The J gene is TRBJ1-4, the V gene TRBV5-4; 8 bases fit TRBD1. Germline CDR1 reads SGHNT; CDR2 reads YYREEE (reference sequence). CDR3 length: 14 amino acids. Losses at the gene ends were 3 bases for V and 8 bases for J; bases not matched to a gene: 6. The CDR3 loop reads CASSSQGGREKLFF. The CDR3 region has the DNA TGTGCCAGCAGCTCACAGGGGGGTCGCGAAAAACTGTTTTTT.

This chain joins TRBV10-3 and TRBJ2-2; the match to TRBD2 covers 14 bases. The J segment lost 0 bases and the V segment lost 4 bases, leaving 7 bases of the junction unmatched. The CDR3 runs 19 residues. Germline V gene sequence: CDR1 ENHRY, CDR2 SYGVKD. The DNA for the CDR3 is TGTGCCATCAGTGTGCGCCGGACTAGCGGGGGGACGAACACCGGGGAGCTGTTTTTT. Its translation is CAISVRRTSGGTNTGELFF.

The chain has TRBV11-3 and TRBJ2-2; D gene ambiguous. V was trimmed by 4 bases and J by 6 bases, leaving 3 bases between them. The CDR3 consists of 11 residues. Germline V gives CDR1 SGHNT, CDR2 YENEEA. The CDR3 DNA is TGTGCCAGCAGCTCCTCCGGGGAGCTGTTTTTT. This encodes CASSSSGELFF.

The rearrangement uses TRBV27 and TRBJ2-3, with 10 positions matching TRBD1. Germline loops: CDR1 MNHEY, CDR2 SMNVEV (reference sequence). The CDR3 sequence is 14 residues long. V lost 6 bases and J lost 7; bases outside the gene matches: 7. For the CDR3, the DNA is TGTGCCAGCAGAACCGGGACAGGGGTTCATACGCAGTATTTT. Encoded protein: CASRTGTGVHTQYF.